The 9 T cell receptor beta chains in this list originate from one sample, sequenced in a study of blood T cells in healthy people across ages. The use of a sample-barcoded 5' primer and a J-beta primer mix characterized a second PCR of about 7 to 12 cycles. MiXCR was run by TCRdb on the 5' RACE reads, yielding one entry per CDR3 protein. The table records about 1.4 million distinct CDR3 sequences, roughly 60% of them present only once. Material for sequencing was blood. Every receptor here comes from a young man in good health.

The V gene is TRBV29-1, the J gene TRBJ2-4; the match to TRBD2 covers 8 bases. CDR3 length: 17 residues. The V gene's germline CDR1 is SQVTM and CDR2 ANQGSEA. Unmatched junction bases numbered 14, after V lost 7 bases and J lost 0 bases. CDR3 residues: CSARGIAGPLAKNIQYF. The DNA for the CDR3 is TGCAGCGCCCGGGGGATAGCGGGACCTCTAGCCAAAAACATTCAGTACTTC.

This CDR3 is CSARLGADGTDTQYF. The CDR3 bases are TGCAGTGCTAGATTGGGAGCGGACGGGACAGATACGCAGTATTTT. This rearrangement joins TRBV20-1 to TRBJ2-3; D may be TRBD2 (5 bases). V gave up 2 bases and J gave up 3 bases, with 15 bases separating them. This CDR3 has 15 amino acids. Germline CDR1 DFQATT, CDR2 SNEGSKA (reference sequence).

This clonotype was seen a few times. The chain combines TRBV29-1 with TRBJ1-2; the match to TRBD1 covers 9 bases. The CDR3 is 13 residues long. V was clipped by 5 bases and J by 5 bases; unmatched bases: 6. Per germline, CDR1 SQVTM and CDR2 ANQGSEA. The CDR3 region is CSVHRTGEYGYTF. As DNA, the CDR3 is TGCAGCGTTCATCGGACAGGGGAGTATGGCTACACCTTC.

The J gene is TRBJ1-6, the V gene TRBV2, with D hard to call. CDR1 is SNHLY, CDR2 FYNNEI, per germline. Trimming cost V 11 bases and J 8 bases, with 19 bases left between them. CDR3 length equals 14 residues. The DNA of the CDR3 is TGTGCCTATCGGAAAGCGGGAAAGGATTCACCCCTCCACTTT. It translates to CAYRKAGKDSPLHF.

The V gene is TRBV24-1, the J gene TRBJ2-5; D possibly matches TRBD1 or TRBD2 (5 bases each). The CDR3 has 15 residues. The ends were cut back, 2 bases at V and 5 bases at J, with 14 bases in the middle. CDR1 KGHDR and CDR2 SFDVKD come from the germline V gene. CDR3 coding DNA: TGTGCCACCAGTGATTGGGGCCGGGACGTGGAGACCCAGTACTTC. Translation gives CATSDWGRDVETQYF.

The chain combines TRBV20-1 with TRBJ2-7; TRBD2 matches 8 bases. Germline-derived CDR1 and CDR2 are DFQATT and SNEGSKA (reference sequence). The CDR3 sequence is 14 residues long. The V and J ends lost 1 base and 2 bases, in that order; junction bases with no gene match: 4. The DNA of the CDR3 is TGCAGTGCTAGAGCCACAGCGGGGGCCTACGAGCAGTACTTC. This gives the protein CSARATAGAYEQYF.

CDR3 loop: CASSPGQGNSGANVLTF. CDR3 coding DNA: TGTGCCAGCAGTCCGGGACAGGGGAACTCTGGGGCCAACGTCCTGACTTTC. This chain uses TRBV12-3 or TRBV12-4 with TRBJ2-6; 10 nucleotides match TRBD1. With V trimmed by 5 bases and J by 0 bases, 4 bases remained unmatched. The CDR3 runs 17 residues.

This sequence joins TRBV9 and TRBJ2-6; 7 nucleotides agree with TRBD2. The V gene's germline CDR1 is SGDLS and CDR2 YYNGEE. J was trimmed by 0 bases and V by 0 bases; bases with no gene match: 9. The CDR3 consists of 19 residues. The CDR3 sequence: CASSVALGGISSGANVLTF. CDR3 nucleotide sequence: TGTGCCAGCAGCGTAGCCTTGGGAGGGATCAGCTCTGGGGCCAACGTCCTGACTTTC.

This clonotype has just a few counts. V and J are TRBV5-1 and TRBJ2-7; maybe TRBD1 (6 bases). CDR1 and CDR2 from the germline V gene are SGHRS and YFSETQ. This CDR3 comprises 14 residues. Trimming removed 0 bases at V and 1 base at J, with 8 bases between. The CDR3 bases are TGCGCCAGCAGCTTGGTCACAGGGTCCTACGAGCAGTACTTC. Protein sequence: CASSLVTGSYEQYF.